The 2 T cell receptor beta chains below come from one sample, sequenced in a study of blood T cell repertoires in COVID-19. Sequencing used immunoSEQ multiplex PCR; TCRdb keeps in-frame clones, though not all of them. The data contain 180,000 or so clones, approximately 88% of them seen just once; the ten biggest clones take up around 13%. The sample consisted of PBMCs or T cells enriched from blood (not recorded which). These receptors came from a woman aged 60-70 years who had recovered from COVID-19.

The chain uses TRBV30 and TRBJ1-2; no definite D call. The germline V gene has CDR1 GTSNPN and CDR2 SVGIG (reference sequence). The CDR3 has 12 amino acids. Trimming removed 0 bases at V and 7 bases at J, with 9 bases between. In nucleotides, the CDR3 is TGTGCCTGGAGTGTCCCAACCAGTGGCTACACCTTC. This codes for CAWSVPTSGYTF.

The rearrangement uses TRBV10-1 and TRBJ2-2, with 14 bases aligning to TRBD2. The CDR3 totals 17 residues. CDR1 is WNHNN and CDR2 is SYGVQD in the germline V gene (reference sequence). The V and J ends lost 8 bases and 8 bases, in that order; junction bases with no gene match: 13. The CDR3: CASPRTSGRWVAGELFF. The DNA of the CDR3 is TGCGCCAGCCCCCGGACTAGCGGGAGGTGGGTGGCAGGGGAGCTGTTTTTT.